Presented here are 7 T cell receptor beta chains from one specimen sequenced in a study of long-term antiretroviral therapy in people with HIV. Survey level was the resolution at which the v3.0 immunoSEQ assay ran. TCRdb keeps only in-frame clones here, not all; method: immunoSEQ multiplex PCR. Counted here are 15,000 to 20,000 clones, roughly nine tenths occurring once; the ten biggest clones make up 7% to 10%. The sequences come from unsorted PBMCs, collected 0.3 years after starting antiretroviral therapy. These receptors were collected from a man in his sixties with HIV.

The gene calls are TRBV7-9 and TRBJ1-2, with D perhaps matching TRBD1 (5 bases). The V end lost 1 base, the J end lost 2 bases, and 8 bases lay between the germline ends. The germline V gene encodes CDR1 SEHNR and CDR2 FQNEAQ (reference sequence). CDR3 length: 14 residues. DNA for the CDR3: TGTGCCAGCAGCTTAGGGGCAGGGAACTATGGCTACACCTTC. Protein product: CASSLGAGNYGYTF.

The V gene is TRBV6-5, the J gene TRBJ2-7; D perhaps matches TRBD2 (5 bases). The ends were cut back, 6 bases at V and 2 bases at J, with 11 bases in the middle. This CDR3 spans 13 amino acids. In germline, CDR1 is MNHEY, CDR2 SVGAGI. CDR3 bases: TGTGCCAGCAGCCTAGAGCGGACCTACGAGCAGTACTTC. Translation: CASSLERTYEQYF.

This chain connects TRBV2 to TRBJ2-2; D gene unclear. The CDR3 has 12 residues. Germline V lookup: CDR1 SNHLY, CDR2 FYNNEI. V was pared by 5 bases and J by 3 bases, with 4 bases between. CDR3 DNA: TGTGCCAGCAGTCCATACACCGGGGAGCTGTTTTTT. Translation: CASSPYTGELFF.

The chain uses TRBV6-6 and TRBJ2-7, with D possibly matching TRBD1 (7 bases). The CDR3 spans 15 residues. V lost 0 bases and J lost 6, with 15 bases in between. Germline values: CDR1 MNHNY, CDR2 SVGAGI (reference sequence). CDR3 amino acids: CASSYSWGAGGEQYF. Written as DNA, the CDR3 is TGTGCCAGCAGTTACTCTTGGGGGGCAGGGGGCGAGCAGTACTTC.

The gene calls are TRBV30 and TRBJ2-7; a possible D gene is TRBD1 (5 bases). The germline V gene has CDR1 GTSNPN and CDR2 SVGIG (reference sequence). The CDR3 loop spans 13 amino acids. The V end lost 1 base, the J end lost 0 bases, and 7 bases lay between the germline ends. CDR3 loop: CAWSGGSSYEQYF. CDR3 bases: TGTGCCTGGAGTGGGGGCAGCTCCTACGAGCAGTACTTC.

The rearrangement uses TRBV18 and TRBJ2-1; 13 bases map to TRBD2. Germline V CDR1 and CDR2: KGHSH, LQKENI. The length of the CDR3 is 20 residues. Losses at the gene ends were 2 bases for V and 0 bases for J; bases not matched to a gene: 10. The DNA for the CDR3 is TGTGCCAGCTCACCAGGGACTAGCGGGACCATTCAATTCTCCTACAATGAGCAGTTCTTC. It translates to CASSPGTSGTIQFSYNEQFF.

The genes are TRBV15 and TRBJ1-5; 8 nucleotides line up with TRBD1. The V segment lost 3 bases and the J segment 0 bases; nucleotides outside the gene matches: 10. This CDR3 spans 18 amino acids. Germline CDR1 reads LNHNV; CDR2 reads YYDKDF (reference sequence). The CDR3 DNA is TGTGCCACCAGCAGCAGACGGGACAGGCCCTATAGCAATCAGCCCCAGCATTTT. Translating it yields CATSSRRDRPYSNQPQHF.